This note documents a single T cell receptor (beta chain) sequence. This sample is drawn from a study of T cell responses to AZD1222 COVID-19 vaccine. Profiling relied on immunoSEQ multiplex PCR, and the TCRdb table lists in-frame clones only, not all of them. In the table there are some 130,000 clones, just under 95% of which are singletons. This CDR3 comprises 15 residues. Per germline, CDR1 SGHDT and CDR2 YYEEEE. V lost 2 bases and J 0 bases, leaving 12 bases between the germline ends. The sample consisted of peripheral blood, taken 28 days after the second AZD1222 dose. The V and J genes are TRBV5-6 and TRBJ2-7; weak D call: TRBD2 (6 bases). This TCR came from an adult who received the AZD1222 COVID-19 vaccine. CDR3 region: CASSFQGGSSYEQYF. The CDR3 DNA follows: TGTGCCAGCAGCTTCCAAGGAGGGAGCTCCTACGAGCAGTACTTC.